This T cell receptor beta chain was obtained from a study of T cell changes during pregnancy in multiple sclerosis. This clone has just one count. CDR1 and CDR2 (germline): SGHRS, YFSETQ. This CDR3 is built from 18 residues. Trimming at V came to 2 bases and at J to 8 bases, leaving 15 bases not matched to a gene. Some clones are missing from TCRdb's copy, which holds only in-frame ones; the method was immunoSEQ multiplex PCR. This table holds about 32,000 clones, roughly 90% found once. The specimen was CD8+ T cells from peripheral blood mononuclear cells, collected in the first trimester of pregnancy. The chain carries TRBV5-1 and TRBJ2-2, with TRBD2 identical over 10 bases. The origin of this receptor is a female donor with multiple sclerosis, enrolled in a pregnancy study. CDR3 nucleotide sequence: TGCGCCAGCAGCTTTTACTTTAGCGGGAGGTTCCCCCCGGGGGAGCTGTTTTTT. Amino acid sequence: CASSFYFSGRFPPGELFF. The variable domain in full, completed from reference TRBV5-1 and TRBJ2-2, reads KAGVTQTPRYLIKTRGQQVTLSCSPISGHRSVSWYQQTPGQGLQFLFEYFSETQRNKGNFPGRFSGRQFSNSRSEMNVSTLELGDSALYLCASSFYFSGRFPPGELFFGEGSRLTVL.